Presented here are 10 T cell receptor beta chains from one specimen sequenced in a study of T cells in Graves' hyperthyroidism and ophthalmopathy. RNA transcripts served as the template for amplifying TCR beta CDR3 regions. HTBI primers drove first-round RT-PCR of the TCR CDR3. One entry per CDR3 protein, called by TCRdb with MiXCR from the multiplex PCR reads. The data hold around 500,000 distinct CDR3 sequences, with 14% observed a single time. Sequencing input: blood. The receptor source for this set is a woman between 35 and 50 years old with Graves' hyperthyroidism.

V usage is TRBV5-4 and J usage is TRBJ2-4; 8 bases fit TRBD2. Germline V gene data show CDR1 as SGHNT and CDR2 as YYREEE (reference sequence). The CDR3 extends over 16 amino acids. V shed 4 bases and J 1 base; nucleotides not matched to a gene: 7. The CDR3 nucleotides are TGTGCCAGCAGCCCTCAGCGGGAGACGGCCAAAAACATTCAGTACTTC. This sequence encodes CASSPQRETAKNIQYF.

This clonotype was recorded many times. Here the CDR3 reads CASSVGTGRDYGYTF. The CDR3 DNA is TGTGCCAGCAGCGTTGGGACAGGGAGAGACTATGGCTACACCTTC. The V gene is TRBV28, the J gene TRBJ1-2; 9 positions agree with TRBD1. The trim removed 6 bases at V and 3 bases at J, leaving 8 bases unmatched. The CDR3 runs 15 residues. Germline CDR1 reads MDHEN; CDR2 reads SYDVKM.

This clonotype has just a few counts. The chain carries TRBV19 and TRBJ1-5; perhaps TRBD1 as D (6 bases). This CDR3 comprises 17 residues. Germline V gene data show CDR1 as LNHDA and CDR2 as SQIVND (reference sequence). V was cut by 5 bases and J by 3 bases, with 20 bases left in between. CDR3 sequence reads: CASSSSQGLSLNQPQHF. The DNA for the CDR3 is TGTGCCAGTAGTTCTTCGCAGGGGCTATCCCTCAATCAGCCCCAGCATTTT.

At least ten counts were recorded for this clonotype. V is TRBV2 and J is TRBJ2-7; 9 bases align to TRBD1. The germline gives CDR1 SNHLY, CDR2 FYNNEI. Unmatched junction bases numbered 8, after V lost 6 bases and J lost 2 bases. The CDR3 is 15 amino acids. The CDR3 coding sequence is TGTGCCAGCAGACCCGGGACAGGGAATCCCTACGAGCAGTACTTC. This sequence encodes CASRPGTGNPYEQYF.

This clonotype has more than one count but fewer than ten. The chain joins TRBV11-2 to TRBJ1-2; TRBD1 matches at 7 bases. CDR1 SGHAT and CDR2 FQNNGV come from the germline V gene. The trim removed 5 bases at V and 4 bases at J, leaving 16 bases unmatched. The CDR3 runs to 17 residues. The DNA for the CDR3 is TGTGCCAGCAGCAAGATGCCTACAGGGGAAGTCGGCTATGGCTACACCTTC. Its translation: CASSKMPTGEVGYGYTF. Together with reference TRBV11-2 and TRBJ1-2, the CDR3 gives the full variable domain: EAGVAQSPRYKIIEKRQSVAFWCNPISGHATLYWYQQILGQGPKLLIQFQNNGVVDDSQLPKDRFSAERLKGVDSTLKIQPAKLEDSAVYLCASSKMPTGEVGYGYTFGSGTRLTVV.

As regards this clonotype: One end of the junction does not line up with germline, which may come from a read error. V and J are TRBV5-1 and TRBJ2-3; D gene uncertain. The CDR3 covers 12 residues. The V gene's germline CDR1 is SGHRS and CDR2 YFSETQ. The CDR3 DNA is TGCGCCAGCAGCTTGTATGGGGATACGCTGTATTTT. It translates to CASSLYGDTLYF.

The rearrangement links TRBV9 to TRBJ2-1; 9 nucleotides match TRBD2. V was pared by 0 bases and J by 9 bases, with 7 bases of the junction left unmatched. Germline CDR1 is SGDLS and CDR2 is YYNGEE. CDR3 length: 15 amino acids. CDR3 nucleotide sequence: TGTGCCAGCAGCGTAGAGCCTAGCGGGAAGTTTGAGCAGTTCTTC. Protein sequence: CASSVEPSGKFEQFF.

This clonotype was picked up many times. The chain links TRBV12-3 or TRBV12-4 to TRBJ2-2; possibly TRBD1 or TRBD2 for D (6 bases each). The CDR3 has 16 amino acids. Trimming shortened V by 5 bases and J by 0 bases, and 13 bases separated the two germline ends. CDR3 coding DNA: TGTGCCAGCAGTGGACGGGGGCGAGCGAACACCGGGGAGCTGTTTTTT. This sequence encodes CASSGRGRANTGELFF.

This clonotype was counted ten times or more. The rearrangement joins TRBV12-3 or TRBV12-4 to TRBJ2-3, with D unclear. CDR3 length: 14 amino acids. The germline V and J ends were trimmed by 8 bases and 1 base, with 13 bases remaining between them. The CDR3 reads CASGPTWGTDTQYF. CDR3 DNA sequence: TGTGCCAGCGGCCCAACATGGGGCACAGATACGCAGTATTTT.

This clonotype was recorded a few times. The chain couples TRBV5-1 to TRBJ2-7; D might be TRBD1 (6 bases). The V end lost 5 bases, the J end lost 3 bases, and 15 bases lay between the germline ends. Germline CDR1 and CDR2: SGHRS and YFSETQ. The CDR3 runs to 14 residues. CDR3 bases: TGCGCCAGCAGTTCAGGGGCCGAATTCTACGAGCAGTACTTC. Translated, it gives CASSSGAEFYEQYF.